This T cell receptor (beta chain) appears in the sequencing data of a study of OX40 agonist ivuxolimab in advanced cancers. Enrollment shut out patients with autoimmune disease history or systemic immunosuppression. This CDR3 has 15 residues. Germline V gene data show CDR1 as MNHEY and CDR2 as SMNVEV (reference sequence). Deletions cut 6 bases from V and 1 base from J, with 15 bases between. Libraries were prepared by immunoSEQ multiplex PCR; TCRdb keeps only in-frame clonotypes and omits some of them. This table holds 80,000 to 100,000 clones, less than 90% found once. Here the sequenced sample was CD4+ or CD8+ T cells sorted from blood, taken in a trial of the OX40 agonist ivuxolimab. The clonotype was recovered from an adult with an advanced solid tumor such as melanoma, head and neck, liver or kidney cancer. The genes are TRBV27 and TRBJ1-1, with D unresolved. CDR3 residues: CASRRVEAPNTEAFF. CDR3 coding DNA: TGTGCCAGCAGGAGGGTGGAGGCCCCGAACACTGAAGCTTTCTTT.